The clone carrying this T cell receptor beta chain was seen only once. Its specificity is not known. The record originates from a study of cytomegalovirus exposure and HLA in healthy donors. Study-level findings and limits: What was likely a sequencing artifact was a cluster of highly shared sequence variants.

Use of 60 Vbeta and 13 Jbeta primers characterized the PCR. How the authors handled the data: Later, an analysis found 65 million to 85 million unique TCR beta chains, and around 10 million of these were shared. Assay: immunoSEQ multiplex PCR; the TCRdb copy retains only in-frame clones and omits some. V, J and clone size are taken as reported in that table, and D and trimming were inferred from the DNA itself. The table shows about 67,000 clones, with 70% to 90% occurring only once. The clonotype comes from a woman younger than 45 in good health and CMV-seronegative. The sequencing input was PBMCs.

The CDR3 loop is CASRQGMGNTIYF. CDR3 in DNA: TGTGCCAGCAGACAGGGGATGGGAAACACCATATATTTT. The V call is TRBV6-1, the J call TRBJ1-3, with 7 bases matching TRBD1. Germline CDR1 reads MNHNS; CDR2 reads SASEGT. This CDR3 contains 13 residues. J lost 4 bases, V lost 6 bases, and 3 bases had no gene match.